Sequencing of this T cell receptor (beta chain) was carried out in a study of blood T cell repertoires in COVID-19. Study at large: COVID-19 samples collected from the United States, Italy and Spain covered acute and convalescent phases.

Assay used: immunoSEQ multiplex PCR; TCRdb lists only in-frame clones, some missing. The data show roughly 60,000 clones, around four fifths seen once. This CDR3 is built from 15 residues. Trimming removed 3 bases from V and 5 bases from J; junction bases left unmatched: 5. CDR1 is LNHDA and CDR2 is SQIVND in the germline V gene (reference sequence). Sequences were obtained from peripheral blood. This clonotype was sampled from a man between 60 and 70 years old with acute or convalescent COVID-19. This sequence joins TRBV19 and TRBJ2-7; 12 positions match TRBD1. The CDR3 spells CASSMGTGGTHEQYF. The CDR3 region has the DNA TGTGCCAGTAGTATGGGGACAGGGGGCACCCACGAGCAGTACTTC.